This entry is about one T cell receptor beta chain. Its specificity is not known. Method: immunoSEQ multiplex PCR; TCRdb's copy keeps in-frame clones and lacks some. The sample contains around 110,000 clones, roughly 85% of which appear only once. These data belong to a study of T cell responses to AZD1222 COVID-19 vaccine. Study-wide results and limits: Nearly half of unique spike-specific TCRs reportedly avoided B.1.351 and B.1.1.7 mutated regions.

Germline V gene data show CDR1 as MNHEY and CDR2 as SVGAGI. With 6 bases removed from V and 0 bases from J, the gap between germline ends came to 9 bases. The length of the CDR3 is 13 residues. V and J are TRBV6-5 and TRBJ2-7; D is ambiguous. The specimen was peripheral blood, collected on day 0 of MenACWY control vaccination. The clonotype comes from an adult in good health. The chain's CDR3 is CASRGWSSYEQYF. CDR3 coding DNA: TGTGCCAGCAGAGGCTGGAGCTCCTACGAGCAGTACTTC.